The 25 T cell receptor beta chains below all came from one sample that was sequenced in a study of T cell responses to AZD1222 COVID-19 vaccine. Generated by immunoSEQ multiplex PCR, the TCRdb table keeps only in-frame clones and is missing some. The sample lists some 120,000 clones, 75% to 95% occurring once. The sequenced sample was peripheral blood, obtained on day 0 of AZD1222 vaccination. Receptor source: an adult in good health.

The rearrangement joins TRBV7-2 to TRBJ2-2; TRBD2 matches at 12 bases. The CDR3 consists of 16 residues. The ends lost 5 bases at V and 6 bases at J; junction bases unmatched: 7. The germline V gene has CDR1 SGHTA and CDR2 FQGNSA. This CDR3 is CASSMTSGREAGELFF. CDR3 nucleotides: TGTGCCAGCAGCATGACTAGCGGGAGAGAGGCCGGGGAGCTGTTTTTT.

The V call is TRBV5-4, the J call TRBJ1-2; TRBD1 might be the D (5 bases). This CDR3 spans 15 amino acids. Trimming removed 0 bases at V and 7 bases at J, with 16 bases between. Germline values: CDR1 SGHNT, CDR2 YYREEE (reference sequence). The DNA for the CDR3 is TGTGCCAGCAGCTTGGGTGAGAGGGGAGGCGGTGGCTACACCTTC. Translating gives CASSLGERGGGGYTF. The whole variable domain, remainder taken from reference TRBV5-4 and TRBJ1-2, is ETGVTQSPTHLIKTRGQQVTLRCSSQSGHNTVSWYQQALGQGPQFIFQYYREEENGRGNFPPRFSGLQFPNYSSELNVNALELDDSALYLCASSLGERGGGGYTFGSGTRLTVV.

CDR3 DNA: TGCGCCAGCAGCCAGGCTAGGACTTATGGCGAGCAGTACTTC. Its protein is CASSQARTYGEQYF. The chain recombines TRBV4-3 with TRBJ2-7, with D possibly matching TRBD2 (5 bases). Germline V lookup: CDR1 LGHNA, CDR2 YSLEER. The CDR3 has 14 residues. Trimming removed 3 bases from V and 6 bases from J, with 15 bases in between.

The chain carries TRBV12-3 or TRBV12-4 and TRBJ1-1; tentative D call: TRBD1 (5 bases). V lost 3 bases, J lost 7 bases, and 9 bases lay in between. The CDR3 contains 12 residues. CDR3: CASSLSQGEAFF. For the CDR3, the DNA is TGTGCCAGCAGTTTGTCCCAGGGTGAAGCTTTCTTT.

V is TRBV19 and J is TRBJ2-1; TRBD2 matches at 7 bases. Germline values: CDR1 LNHDA, CDR2 SQIVND (reference sequence). The CDR3 is made up of 15 amino acids. The V segment lost 5 bases and the J segment 6 bases; nucleotides outside the gene matches: 10. CDR3 residues: CASSDLGGSINEQFF. The CDR3 region has the DNA TGTGCCAGTAGTGATCTCGGCGGGAGCATCAATGAGCAGTTCTTC. Using reference TRBV19 and TRBJ2-1 for the parts outside the CDR3, the full variable domain is DGGITQSPKYLFRKEGQNVTLSCEQNLNHDAMYWYRQDPGQGLRLIYYSQIVNDFQKGDIAEGYSVSREKKESFPLTVTSAQKNPTAFYLCASSDLGGSINEQFFGPGTRLTVL.

Only a few counts were recorded for this clone. The J gene is TRBJ2-7, the V gene TRBV7-9; 12 nucleotides align to TRBD2. The CDR3 consists of 17 residues. After removal of 5 bases from V and 4 bases from J, the junction contained 12 bases not matched to a gene. Germline V lookup: CDR1 SEHNR, CDR2 FQNEAQ (reference sequence). The CDR3 DNA is TGTGCCAGCAGCCCACCCTTTAGACTAGCGGGAGCTTACGAGCAGTACTTC. This sequence encodes CASSPPFRLAGAYEQYF.

CDR3 in DNA: TGTGCCAGCAGTGGCGGATACGAGCAGTACTTC. Amino acids: CASSGGYEQYF. V and J are TRBV2 and TRBJ2-7; no clear D gene. Trimming took 4 bases from V and 4 from J, leaving 5 bases between them. From germline, CDR1 is SNHLY and CDR2 FYNNEI. The length of the CDR3 is 11 residues.

The genes are TRBV28 and TRBJ1-4; 9 nucleotides line up with TRBD1. Germline trimming cut 6 bases from V and 11 bases from J; bases unmatched to any gene: 7. Per the germline V gene, CDR1 is MDHEN and CDR2 is SYDVKM. This CDR3 region has 13 residues. The CDR3 spells CASRDLGTGKLFF. Written as DNA, the CDR3 is TGTGCCAGCAGGGATTTAGGGACAGGGAAACTGTTTTTT. Combining the CDR3 with reference TRBV28 and TRBJ1-4 gives the whole variable domain DVKVTQSSRYLVKRTGEKVFLECVQDMDHENMFWYRQDPGLGLRLIYFSYDVKMKEKGDIPEGYSVSREKKERFSLILESASTNQTSMYLCASRDLGTGKLFFGSGTQLSVL.

This clone showed up just once. The chain joins TRBV30 to TRBJ1-1, with D perhaps TRBD1 (6 bases). V was shortened by 1 base and J by 0 bases, with 9 bases between the two germline ends. CDR1 is GTSNPN, CDR2 SVGIG, per germline (reference sequence). The CDR3 is made up of 14 amino acids. The CDR3 DNA follows: TGTGCCTGGAGTGAAGAGGGGGTGAACACTGAAGCTTTCTTT. The encoded protein is CAWSEEGVNTEAFF.

The rearrangement joins TRBV29-1 to TRBJ1-1; D may be TRBD1 (6 bases). This CDR3 has 14 amino acids. Germline values: CDR1 SQVTM, CDR2 ANQGSEA. Trimming stripped 2 bases from V and 1 base from J, with 11 bases between. CDR3 protein: CSVEPGAQNTEAFF. The CDR3 DNA reads TGCAGCGTTGAACCGGGGGCGCAGAACACTGAAGCTTTCTTT.

This chain connects TRBV5-4 to TRBJ2-7, with 9 bases lining up with TRBD2. Germline V gene sequence: CDR1 SGHNT, CDR2 YYREEE (reference sequence). J gave up 3 bases and V 0 bases, and 1 base lay outside the gene matches. This CDR3 spans 14 amino acids. The CDR3: CASSLGTSVYEQYF. Here the CDR3 DNA reads TGTGCCAGCAGCTTGGGGACTAGCGTCTACGAGCAGTACTTC. The variable domain in full, with the rest retrieved from reference TRBV5-4 and TRBJ2-7, is ETGVTQSPTHLIKTRGQQVTLRCSSQSGHNTVSWYQQALGQGPQFIFQYYREEENGRGNFPPRFSGLQFPNYSSELNVNALELDDSALYLCASSLGTSVYEQYFGPGTRLTVT.

J is TRBJ2-1 and V is TRBV24-1; the D gene is possibly TRBD1 (6 bases). Germline V gene data show CDR1 as KGHDR and CDR2 as SFDVKD. The CDR3 totals 21 residues. Trimming cost V 3 bases and J 0 bases, with 26 bases left between them. CDR3 region: CATSDRTGIWTRGSSYNEQFF. The CDR3 nucleotides are TGTGCCACCAGTGATCGTACAGGGATCTGGACGAGGGGAAGCTCCTACAATGAGCAGTTCTTC.

This rearrangement joins TRBV29-1 to TRBJ2-1; 8 nucleotides align to TRBD2. The J segment lost 6 bases and the V segment lost 7 bases, leaving 11 bases of the junction unmatched. This CDR3 region has 14 residues. Germline assignment: CDR1 SQVTM and CDR2 ANQGSEA. The chain's CDR3 is CSAGGASPINEQFF. The DNA of the CDR3 is TGCAGCGCGGGGGGGGCTAGTCCCATCAATGAGCAGTTCTTC.

This chain joins TRBV4-2 and TRBJ2-7, with D tentatively TRBD1 (5 bases). This CDR3 has 13 residues. The germline V and J ends were trimmed by 8 bases and 5 bases, with 16 bases remaining between them. Per germline, CDR1 LGHNA and CDR2 YNFKEQ. The CDR3 nucleotides are TGTGCCAGCCAGAGTCGGCAGGGCCACGAGCAGTACTTC. Translating gives CASQSRQGHEQYF.

The chain combines TRBV28 with TRBJ1-6; possible D gene TRBD1, 6 bases. CDR1 MDHEN and CDR2 SYDVKM come from the germline V gene. Trimming removed 2 bases from V and 6 bases from J, with 17 bases in between. CDR3 length: 17 amino acids. The CDR3 sequence is CASSLPHQGSTNSPLHF. The CDR3, as DNA: TGTGCCAGCAGTTTACCTCATCAGGGGTCTACTAATTCACCCCTCCACTTT.

Concerning this clone: The germline gene is not matched at one end of the junction; a read error may be the cause. The rearrangement links TRBV7-6 to TRBJ1-3; TRBD1 is a possible D gene (5 bases). Germline CDR1 reads SGHVS; CDR2 reads FNYEAQ. The CDR3 has 16 residues. The CDR3 region is CASSLAQGITGNTIYF. The CDR3 DNA reads as TGTGCCAGCAGCCTAGCCCAGGGTATTACTGGAAACACCATATATTTT.

The rearrangement uses TRBV2 and TRBJ1-2; D perhaps matches TRBD1 (5 bases). This CDR3 contains 15 residues. The germline V and J ends were trimmed by 6 bases and 8 bases, with 22 bases remaining between them. Germline V CDR1 and CDR2: SNHLY, FYNNEI. The DNA for the CDR3 is TGTGCCAGCAGGGCTATCCCGGGGACGGCGGGGGGCTACACCTTC. Protein sequence: CASRAIPGTAGGYTF.

This clone turned up a few times. The rearrangement joins TRBV7-2 to TRBJ1-4; possible D gene TRBD1, 5 bases. CDR1 is SGHTA, CDR2 FQGNSA, per germline. The CDR3 extends over 16 amino acids. V was shortened by 5 bases and J by 4 bases, with 17 bases between the two germline ends. The CDR3 DNA reads TGTGCCAGCAGCGCGGACCGGGGGGTTATTAATGAAAAACTGTTTTTT. This sequence encodes CASSADRGVINEKLFF.

V usage is TRBV29-1 and J usage is TRBJ2-7; 8 bases match TRBD1. V lost 4 bases to trimming and J lost 5 bases; unmatched junction nucleotides: 1. The CDR3 has 11 residues. Germline CDR1 reads SQVTM; CDR2 reads ANQGSEA. The CDR3 DNA is TGCAGCGTTGGGACAGGGAACGAGCAGTACTTC. This translates into CSVGTGNEQYF.

This sequence joins TRBV9 and TRBJ2-3; tentatively, D is TRBD2 (5 bases). Germline lookup yields CDR1 SGDLS and CDR2 YYNGEE. The germline V and J ends were trimmed by 0 bases and 6 bases, with 8 bases remaining between them. CDR3 size: 13 residues. CDR3 in amino acids: CASSVDGVDTQYF. The CDR3 DNA reads as TGTGCCAGCAGCGTAGACGGGGTCGATACGCAGTATTTT. Filled out from reference TRBV9 and TRBJ2-3, the complete variable domain reads DSGVTQTPKHLITATGQRVTLRCSPRSGDLSVYWYQQSLDQGLQFLIQYYNGEERAKGNILERFSAQQFPDLHSELNLSSLELGDSALYFCASSVDGVDTQYFGPGTRLTVL.

CDR3: CASSFDRPNLPNEQFF. CDR3 nucleotide sequence: TGTGCCAGCAGTTTCGACAGGCCTAACCTTCCCAATGAGCAGTTCTTC. The genes are TRBV27 and TRBJ2-1; D possibly corresponds to TRBD1 (6 bases). The ends were cut back, 3 bases at V and 6 bases at J, with 18 bases in the middle. CDR1 and CDR2 from the germline V gene are MNHEY and SMNVEV (reference sequence). The CDR3 totals 16 residues.

The V and J genes are TRBV20-1 and TRBJ2-1; 9 nucleotides line up with TRBD2. Germline V CDR1 and CDR2: DFQATT, SNEGSKA (reference sequence). The CDR3 contains 15 residues. With 3 bases clipped from V and 6 bases from J, the junction kept 9 bases outside the gene matches. CDR3 residues: CSASSLASGINEQFF. The CDR3, as DNA: TGCAGTGCTAGTAGCCTGGCTAGCGGGATCAATGAGCAGTTCTTC.

V gene TRBV5-6 combines with J gene TRBJ1-2; D unclear. Germline CDR1 and CDR2: SGHDT and YYEEEE. CDR3 length: 14 amino acids. Trimming took off 4 bases at V and 4 bases at J, with 14 bases between the two ends. As DNA, the CDR3 is TGTGCCAGCAGCCTCCAGGACGGGCTCTATGGCTACACCTTC. It encodes CASSLQDGLYGYTF.

This sequence joins TRBV18 and TRBJ1-1, with D possibly being TRBD1 (5 bases). The germline gives CDR1 KGHSH, CDR2 LQKENI. V lost 2 bases to trimming and J lost 1 base, with 11 bases between them. This CDR3 is built from 15 residues. The CDR3 region is CASSPIRTRNTEAFF. As DNA, the CDR3 is TGTGCCAGCTCACCAATTAGGACAAGGAACACTGAAGCTTTCTTT.

The J gene is TRBJ2-3, the V gene TRBV6-5; no reliable D call. The CDR3 has 16 residues. CDR1 and CDR2 (germline): MNHEY, SVGAGI. Trimming removed 2 bases at V and 1 base at J, with 13 bases between. The CDR3 here is CASSYLQPVGTDTQYF. The CDR3 DNA reads as TGTGCCAGCAGTTACCTACAGCCGGTGGGCACAGATACGCAGTATTTT.